This TCR beta chain originates from a study of T-cell reconstitution after alpha-beta-depleted transplantation in children. Germline CDR1 SGHRS, CDR2 YFSETQ. The V gene end was trimmed by 3 bases and the J gene end by 1 base; junction bases not matched to a gene: 3. This CDR3 is built from 15 residues. General observations from the study: Some patients owed their high day-60 TCRbeta diversity to surviving recipient T cells and thymic progenitors. Several hundred expanded graft clones reportedly were the source of alpha-beta T cells about two months after transplant. A year post-transplant, T-cell counts and diversity derived mostly from newly produced T cells.

On this clonotype: The target antigen is unknown.

It was with unique molecular identifiers that the TCRbeta library was prepared. TCRdb reprocessed the PCR reads with MiXCR, giving one entry per CDR3 protein. The sample lists about 610,000 distinct CDR3 sequences; 27% were seen once. The specimen comprised PBMCs, sampled before TCRalphabeta/CD19-depleted stem cell transplant. The V gene is TRBV5-1, the J gene TRBJ2-5, with 10 bases identical to TRBD1. This clonotype was sampled from a boy under three years old with Wiskott-Aldrich syndrome, due to receive a stem cell transplant. The CDR3 DNA follows: TGCGCCAGCAGCTCGGGGGACAGGGGCCAAGAGACCCAGTACTTC. This sequence encodes CASSSGDRGQETQYF.